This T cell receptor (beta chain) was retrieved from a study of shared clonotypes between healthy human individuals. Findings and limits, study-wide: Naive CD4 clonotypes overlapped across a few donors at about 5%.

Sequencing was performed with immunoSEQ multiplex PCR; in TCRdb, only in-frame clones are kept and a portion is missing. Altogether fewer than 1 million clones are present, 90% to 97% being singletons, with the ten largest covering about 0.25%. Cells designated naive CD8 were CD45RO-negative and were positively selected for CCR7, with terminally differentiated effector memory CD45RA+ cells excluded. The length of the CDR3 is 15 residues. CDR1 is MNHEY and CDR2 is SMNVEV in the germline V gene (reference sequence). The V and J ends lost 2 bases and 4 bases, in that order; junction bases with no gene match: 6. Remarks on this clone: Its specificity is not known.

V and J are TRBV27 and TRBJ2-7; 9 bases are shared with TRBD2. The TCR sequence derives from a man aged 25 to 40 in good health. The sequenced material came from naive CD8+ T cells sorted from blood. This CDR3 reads CASSLKSSGDYEQYF. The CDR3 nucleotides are TGTGCCAGCAGTTTAAAGTCTAGCGGGGATTACGAGCAGTACTTC.